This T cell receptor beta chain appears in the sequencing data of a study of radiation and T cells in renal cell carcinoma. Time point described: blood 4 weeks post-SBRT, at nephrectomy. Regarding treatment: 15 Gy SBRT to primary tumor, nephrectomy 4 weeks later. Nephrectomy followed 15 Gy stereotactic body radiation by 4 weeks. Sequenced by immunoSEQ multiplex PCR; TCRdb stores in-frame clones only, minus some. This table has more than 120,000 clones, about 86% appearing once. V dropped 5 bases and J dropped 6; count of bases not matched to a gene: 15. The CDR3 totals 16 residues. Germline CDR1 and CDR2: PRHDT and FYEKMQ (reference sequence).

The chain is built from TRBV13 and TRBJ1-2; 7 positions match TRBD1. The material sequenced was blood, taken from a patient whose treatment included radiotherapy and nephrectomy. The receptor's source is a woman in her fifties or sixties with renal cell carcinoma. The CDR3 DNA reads TGTGCCAGCAGCCCTCTCCCCCGCGGAGGGGGCGATGGCTACACCTTC. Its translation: CASSPLPRGGGDGYTF.